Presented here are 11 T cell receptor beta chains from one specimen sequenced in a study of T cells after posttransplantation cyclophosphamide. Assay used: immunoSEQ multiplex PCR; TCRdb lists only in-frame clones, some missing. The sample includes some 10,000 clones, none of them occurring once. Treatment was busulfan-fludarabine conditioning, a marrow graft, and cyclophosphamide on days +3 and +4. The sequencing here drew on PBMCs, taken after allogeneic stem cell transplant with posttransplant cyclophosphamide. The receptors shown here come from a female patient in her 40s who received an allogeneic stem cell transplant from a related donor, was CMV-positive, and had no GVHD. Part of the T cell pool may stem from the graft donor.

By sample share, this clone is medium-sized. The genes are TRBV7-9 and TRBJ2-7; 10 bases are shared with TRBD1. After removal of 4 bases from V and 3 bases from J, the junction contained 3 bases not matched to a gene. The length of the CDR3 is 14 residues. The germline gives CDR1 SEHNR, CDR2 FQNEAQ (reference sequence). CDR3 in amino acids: CASSWRDRGYEQYF. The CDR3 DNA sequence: TGTGCCAGCAGCTGGAGGGACAGGGGCTACGAGCAGTACTTC.

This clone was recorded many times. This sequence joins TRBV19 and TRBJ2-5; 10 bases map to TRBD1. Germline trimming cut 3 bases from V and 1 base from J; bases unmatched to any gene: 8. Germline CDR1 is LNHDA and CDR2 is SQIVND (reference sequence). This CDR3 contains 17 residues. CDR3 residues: CASSMNWDRGLQETQYF. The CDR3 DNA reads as TGTGCCAGTAGTATGAATTGGGACAGGGGACTCCAAGAGACCCAGTACTTC.

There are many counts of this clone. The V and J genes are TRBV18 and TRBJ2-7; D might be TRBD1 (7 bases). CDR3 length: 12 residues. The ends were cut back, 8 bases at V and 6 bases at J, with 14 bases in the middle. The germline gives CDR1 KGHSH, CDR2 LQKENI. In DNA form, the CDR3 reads TGTGCCAGCCAGCATCAGGGGGGCGAGCAGTACTTC. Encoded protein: CASQHQGGEQYF.

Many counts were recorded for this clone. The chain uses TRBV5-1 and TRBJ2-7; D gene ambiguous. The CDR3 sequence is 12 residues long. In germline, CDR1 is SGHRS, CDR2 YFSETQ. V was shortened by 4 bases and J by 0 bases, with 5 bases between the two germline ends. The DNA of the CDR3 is TGCGCCAGCAGCGGCCCCTCCTACGAGCAGTACTTC. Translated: CASSGPSYEQYF.

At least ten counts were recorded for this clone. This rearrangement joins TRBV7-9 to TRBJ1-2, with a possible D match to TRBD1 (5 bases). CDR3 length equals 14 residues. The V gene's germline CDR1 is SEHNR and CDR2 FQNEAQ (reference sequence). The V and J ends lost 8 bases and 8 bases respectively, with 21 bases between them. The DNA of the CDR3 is TGTGCCAGCTTAAGAGGGGCAGAACCAGCGGGCTACACCTTC. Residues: CASLRGAEPAGYTF.

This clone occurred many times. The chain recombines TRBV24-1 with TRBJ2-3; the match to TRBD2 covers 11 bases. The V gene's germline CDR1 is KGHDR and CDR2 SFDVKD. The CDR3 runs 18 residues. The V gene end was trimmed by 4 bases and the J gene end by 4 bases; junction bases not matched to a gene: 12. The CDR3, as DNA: TGTGCCACCAGTGACCCTCTCGTAACTAGCGGGGGTGCAGATACGCAGTATTTT. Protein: CATSDPLVTSGGADTQYF.

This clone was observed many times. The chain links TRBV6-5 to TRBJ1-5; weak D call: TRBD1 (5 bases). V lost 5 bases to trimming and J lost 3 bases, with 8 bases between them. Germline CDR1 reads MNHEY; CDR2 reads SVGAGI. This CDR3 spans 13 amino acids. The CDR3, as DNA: TGTGCCAGCAGTCCTGGGGCCAATCAGCCCCAGCATTTT. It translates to CASSPGANQPQHF.

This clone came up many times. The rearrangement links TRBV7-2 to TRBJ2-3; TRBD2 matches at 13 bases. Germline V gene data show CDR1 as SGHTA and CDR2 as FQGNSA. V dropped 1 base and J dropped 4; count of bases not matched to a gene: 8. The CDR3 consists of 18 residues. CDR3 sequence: CASSLVGTSGAGPDTQYF. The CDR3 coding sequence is TGTGCCAGCAGCTTAGTCGGGACTAGCGGGGCAGGCCCAGATACGCAGTATTTT. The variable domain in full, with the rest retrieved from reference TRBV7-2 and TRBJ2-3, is GAGVSQSPSNKVTEKGKDVELRCDPISGHTALYWYRQSLGQGLEFLIYFQGNSAPDKSGLPSDRFSAERTGGSVSTLTIQRTQQEDSAVYLCASSLVGTSGAGPDTQYFGPGTRLTVL.

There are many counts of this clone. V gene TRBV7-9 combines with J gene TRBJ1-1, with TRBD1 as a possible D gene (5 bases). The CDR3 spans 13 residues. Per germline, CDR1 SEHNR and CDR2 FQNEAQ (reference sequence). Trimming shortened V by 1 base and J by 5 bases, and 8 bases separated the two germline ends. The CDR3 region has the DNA TGTGCCAGCAGCTTAGGGGGCAAGACTGAAGCTTTCTTT. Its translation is CASSLGGKTEAFF. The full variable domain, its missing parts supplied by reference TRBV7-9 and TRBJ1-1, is DTGVSQNPRHKITKRGQNVTFRCDPISEHNRLYWYRQTLGQGPEFLTYFQNEAQLEKSRLLSDRFSAERPKGSFSTLEIQRTEQGDSAMYLCASSLGGKTEAFFGQGTRLTVV.

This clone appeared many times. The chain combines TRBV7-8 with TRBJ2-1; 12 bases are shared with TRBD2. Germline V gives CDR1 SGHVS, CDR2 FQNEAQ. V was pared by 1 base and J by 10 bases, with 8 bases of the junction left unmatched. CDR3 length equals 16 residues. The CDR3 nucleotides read TGTGCCAGCAGCTTAGACAGGCTAGCGGGGGGGCGGGAGCAGTTCTTC. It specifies CASSLDRLAGGREQFF.

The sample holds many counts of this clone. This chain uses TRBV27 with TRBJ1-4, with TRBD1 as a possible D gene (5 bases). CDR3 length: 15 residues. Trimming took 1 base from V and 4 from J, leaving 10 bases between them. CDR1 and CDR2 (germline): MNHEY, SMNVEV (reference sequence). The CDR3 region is CASSLLGAGNEKLFF. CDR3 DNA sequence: TGTGCCAGCAGTTTATTAGGGGCTGGTAATGAAAAACTGTTTTTT.